The clone carrying this TCR beta chain was recorded a few times. The data originate from a study of T cell responses to AZD1222 COVID-19 vaccine. Some clones are missing from TCRdb's copy, which holds only in-frame ones; the method was immunoSEQ multiplex PCR. Of about 130,000 clones listed, 80% to 90% are singletons. The V gene's germline CDR1 is MNHEY and CDR2 SVGAGI. The CDR3 runs 15 residues. V was pared by 6 bases and J by 5 bases, with 17 bases between. The sequenced sample was peripheral blood, obtained on day 0 of AZD1222 vaccination. The chain employs TRBV6-5 and TRBJ1-5, with unresolved D. The receptor was isolated from an adult in good health. CDR3 sequence reads: CASSYEGRSDQPQHF. The CDR3 region has the DNA TGTGCCAGCAGCTACGAGGGCAGATCCGATCAGCCCCAGCATTTT.